The 13 T cell receptor beta chains below were found in one sample sequenced in a study of blood T cell repertoires in COVID-19. Only in-frame clones appear in the TCRdb table, and some are missing; sequencing was by immunoSEQ multiplex PCR. This sample has roughly 190,000 clones, with 85% to 90% found just once. Source material: peripheral blood. These receptors all come from a man between 18 and 29 years old with active or convalescent COVID-19.

This chain links TRBV28 with TRBJ1-2, with a weak D call TRBD1 (6 bases). Per the germline V gene, CDR1 is MDHEN and CDR2 is SYDVKM. V was cut by 4 bases and J by 8 bases, with 17 bases left in between. This CDR3 is 14 amino acids long. The CDR3 loop reads CASSSADRSDGYTF. The CDR3 DNA is TGTGCCAGCAGTTCAGCTGACAGGTCGGACGGCTACACCTTC.

The rearrangement joins TRBV7-8 to TRBJ1-2; 9 positions agree with TRBD1. This CDR3 has 13 residues. The V and J ends lost 5 bases and 8 bases, in that order; junction bases with no gene match: 6. CDR1 is SGHVS, CDR2 FQNEAQ, per germline. CDR3 loop: CASSQTGGRGYTF. DNA for the CDR3: TGTGCCAGCAGCCAAACAGGGGGCCGAGGCTACACCTTC.

This chain uses TRBV19 with TRBJ1-6, with D unclear. With 6 bases removed from V and 9 bases from J, the gap between germline ends came to 9 bases. The CDR3 is made up of 12 amino acids. Germline assignment: CDR1 LNHDA and CDR2 SQIVND (reference sequence). CDR3 sequence reads: CASSRVSSPLHF. CDR3 sequence (DNA): TGTGCCAGTAGCCGCGTGAGTTCACCCCTCCACTTT.

This clone was seen only once. The chain is built from TRBV7-2 and TRBJ2-1; D is unresolved. CDR3 length: 13 amino acids. Germline V gene data show CDR1 as SGHTA and CDR2 as FQGNSA. The germline V and J ends were trimmed by 5 bases and 6 bases, with 11 bases remaining between them. The CDR3 nucleotides are TGTGCCAGCAGCCCAGGATTCGGCAATGAGCAGTTCTTC. As protein: CASSPGFGNEQFF.

This chain connects TRBV6-2 or TRBV6-3 to TRBJ1-6, with D uncertain. Trimming shortened V by 4 bases and J by 9 bases, and 7 bases separated the two germline ends. Germline lookup yields CDR1 MNHEY and CDR2 SVGEGT. CDR3 length: 12 residues. The DNA for the CDR3 is TGTGCCAGCAGTTCGGGAATTTCACCCCTCCACTTT. This gives the protein CASSSGISPLHF.

The V gene is TRBV7-2, the J gene TRBJ2-7; no clear D gene. V was pared by 6 bases and J by 2 bases, with 2 bases between. This CDR3 comprises 10 residues. From germline, CDR1 is SGHTA and CDR2 FQGNSA. This chain's CDR3 is CASSTYEQYV. CDR3 in DNA: TGTGCCAGCAGTACCTACGAGCAGTACGTC.

The chain has TRBV6-5 and TRBJ1-2; TRBD1 might be the D (6 bases). Germline CDR1 reads MNHEY; CDR2 reads SVGAGI. The V and J ends lost 2 bases and 3 bases respectively, with 10 bases between them. The CDR3 has 14 residues. The CDR3 spells CASSYRQEDYGYTF. CDR3 DNA sequence: TGTGCCAGCAGTTACCGACAGGAGGACTATGGCTACACCTTC.

The chain combines TRBV28 with TRBJ2-7, with 9 bases lining up with TRBD2. Germline CDR1 is MDHEN and CDR2 is SYDVKM. Trimming cost V 1 base and J 7 bases; bases outside gene matches: 8. This CDR3 region has 15 residues. CDR3 sequence: CASSLSAGGPEEQYF. Here the CDR3 DNA reads TGTGCCAGCAGTTTATCGGCGGGAGGGCCTGAAGAGCAGTACTTC.

The chain has TRBV7-8 and TRBJ1-2; D is uncertain. V gave up 5 bases and J gave up 8 bases, with 9 bases separating them. Germline assignment: CDR1 SGHVS and CDR2 FQNEAQ. CDR3 size: 11 residues. CDR3 residues: CASSPDFGYTF. CDR3 DNA sequence: TGTGCCAGCAGCCCTGACTTCGGCTACACCTTC.

As for this clone: At one of its ends the junction is not consistent with the germline gene, which may arise from a read error. The chain recombines TRBV19 with TRBJ2-7, with 9 bases identical to TRBD2. The CDR3 covers 15 residues. CDR1 and CDR2 from the germline V gene are LNHDA and SQIVND (reference sequence). In DNA, the CDR3 is TGTGCCAGTAGTATTGTGCGGGAGGGCTCCCACGAGCAGTACTTC. It is translated as CASSIVREGSHEQYF.

The chain has TRBV6-5 and TRBJ2-3; unclear D gene. CDR1 is MNHEY, CDR2 SVGAGI, per germline. V shed 8 bases and J shed 0 bases, with 12 bases lying between them. The CDR3 covers 14 residues. The CDR3 region has the DNA TGTGCCAGCCATAGTCAACCTAGCACAGATACGCAGTATTTT. This codes for CASHSQPSTDTQYF.

The gene calls are TRBV11-3 and TRBJ2-7, with D possibly TRBD2 on 7 matching bases. V lost 8 bases to trimming and J lost 2 bases, with 16 bases between them. The CDR3 covers 14 residues. Germline CDR1 reads SGHNT; CDR2 reads YENEEA. CDR3 residues: CASRQRGGPYEQYF. In nucleotides, the CDR3 is TGTGCCAGCCGACAAAGGGGGGGCCCCTACGAGCAGTACTTC.

J is TRBJ1-6 and V is TRBV3-1 (or the pseudogene TRBV3-2); the D gene is possibly TRBD1 (6 bases). CDR1 LGHDT and CDR2 YNNKEL come from the germline V gene (reference sequence). V lost 3 bases and J lost 8, with 11 bases in between. The CDR3 spans 14 residues. CDR3 DNA: TGTGCCAGCAGCCACGGACAGTTGGATTCACCCCTCCACTTT. It specifies CASSHGQLDSPLHF.